Sequencing of this TCR beta chain was carried out in a study of T cells in Graves' hyperthyroidism and ophthalmopathy. CDR3 length: 14 residues. Trimming left V 6 bases short and J 8 bases short, with 17 bases between. CDR1 and CDR2 from the germline V gene are MNHEY and SVGEGT. Researchers amplified the TCR beta CDR3 regions from RNA transcripts. First-round RT-PCR with HTBI primers amplified the TCR CDR3 region. In TCRdb, the multiplex PCR reads were re-called with MiXCR into one record per CDR3 protein. The data show roughly 240,000 distinct CDR3 sequences, less than 20% seen once. The clonotype originates from a woman between 18 and 30 years old with Graves' ophthalmopathy. Sequenced sample: blood. The chain links TRBV6-2 or TRBV6-3 to TRBJ1-3, with a weak D call TRBD1 (6 bases). CDR3 region: CASRPGIGGDTIYF. CDR3 nucleotides: TGTGCCAGCAGGCCCGGGATAGGGGGGGACACCATATATTTT.